The 29 T cell receptor beta chains in this list originate from one sample, sequenced in a study of blood T cell repertoires in COVID-19. Assay used: immunoSEQ multiplex PCR; TCRdb lists only in-frame clones, some missing. This table has more than 150,000 clones, around 83% appearing once. The sample taken for sequencing was peripheral blood. The receptors originated from a middle-aged man with active or convalescent COVID-19.

This clone appeared a single time. The chain couples TRBV7-3 to TRBJ2-3; 10 bases are shared with TRBD2. This CDR3 has 18 amino acids. Germline V CDR1 and CDR2: SGHTA, FQGTGA. V trimming: 4 bases; J trimming: 4 bases; junction bases outside the gene matches: 14. CDR3 nucleotide sequence: TGTGCCAGCAGCTCGCAACCCTATAGCGGGGGGATAGCAGATACGCAGTATTTT. This gives the protein CASSSQPYSGGIADTQYF.

CDR3 protein: CASSLPDEQFF. CDR3 sequence (DNA): TGTGCCAGCAGCTTACCCGATGAGCAGTTCTTC. V gene TRBV7-9 combines with J gene TRBJ2-1, with D unclear. Germline CDR1 SEHNR, CDR2 FQNEAQ (reference sequence). V lost 2 bases and J lost 8, with 4 bases in between. This CDR3 comprises 11 residues.

The chain joins TRBV6-5 to TRBJ2-5; TRBD2 matches at 10 bases. The V segment lost 3 bases and the J segment 4 bases; nucleotides outside the gene matches: 5. The CDR3 extends over 15 amino acids. Germline V gene lookup returns CDR1 MNHEY and CDR2 SVGAGI. CDR3 sequence: CASSYGASGRETQYF. DNA for the CDR3: TGTGCCAGCAGTTATGGGGCTAGCGGGAGAGAGACCCAGTACTTC.

The CDR3 is CATSAGTPHFYNEQFF. CDR3 nucleotide sequence: TGTGCCACCAGTGCCGGGACACCCCACTTCTACAATGAGCAGTTCTTC. The rearrangement links TRBV24-1 to TRBJ2-1; weak D call: TRBD1 (6 bases). In germline, CDR1 is KGHDR, CDR2 SFDVKD. The CDR3 is 16 residues long. V lost 5 bases and J lost 3, with 16 bases in between.

The rearrangement uses TRBV10-3 and TRBJ2-7, with TRBD1 matching 8 bases. Trimming at V came to 6 bases and at J to 3 bases, leaving 7 bases not matched to a gene. Germline V gene sequence: CDR1 ENHRY, CDR2 SYGVKD. This CDR3 region has 14 residues. CDR3 in amino acids: CAIRFGQGIYEQYF. DNA of the CDR3: TGTGCCATCAGGTTCGGACAGGGCATCTACGAGCAGTACTTC.

This chain uses TRBV5-1 with TRBJ2-7; no clear D. V lost 4 bases and J 0 bases, leaving 5 bases between the germline ends. Germline V lookup: CDR1 SGHRS, CDR2 YFSETQ. This CDR3 region has 12 residues. CDR3 DNA sequence: TGCGCCAGCAGCACCAGCTCCTACGAGCAGTACTTC. Translating gives CASSTSSYEQYF.

Only a few counts were recorded for this clone. The chain links TRBV2 to TRBJ1-1; D is uncertain. This CDR3 contains 12 residues. Per the germline V gene, CDR1 is SNHLY and CDR2 is FYNNEI. The CDR3 sequence is CHGVRSNTEAFF. CDR3 sequence (DNA): TGTCACGGTGTGAGATCCAACACTGAAGCTTTCTTT. Full variable domain (outside the CDR3, taken from reference TRBV2 and TRBJ1-1): EPEVTQTPSHQVTQMGQEVILRCVPISNHLYFYWYRQILGQKVEFLVSFYNNEISEKSEIFDDQFSVERPDGSNFTLKIRSTKLEDSAMYFCHGVRSNTEAFFGQGTRLTVV.

This chain links TRBV19 with TRBJ1-2; D ambiguous. Germline values: CDR1 LNHDA, CDR2 SQIVND (reference sequence). Trimming took off 3 bases at V and 0 bases at J, with 14 bases between the two ends. This CDR3 comprises 16 residues. CDR3: CASSIIYSTSNYGYTF. CDR3 in DNA: TGTGCCAGTAGTATTATTTACAGTACCTCTAACTATGGCTACACCTTC.

This chain links TRBV6-2 or TRBV6-3 with TRBJ2-7; 8 nucleotides align to TRBD1. Germline CDR1 MNHEY, CDR2 SVGEGT. The CDR3 has 13 residues. J lost 9 bases, V lost 5 bases, and 9 bases had no gene match. CDR3 sequence: CASSTGQVDSQYF. The CDR3 nucleotides are TGTGCCAGCAGTACGGGACAGGTGGACTCGCAGTACTTC.

The chain joins TRBV9 to TRBJ2-5; tentatively, D is TRBD2 (7 bases). Germline CDR1 SGDLS, CDR2 YYNGEE. This CDR3 contains 15 residues. The V and J ends lost 0 bases and 1 base respectively, with 10 bases between them. CDR3 protein: CASSVAGGVQETQYF. CDR3 coding DNA: TGTGCCAGCAGCGTAGCGGGGGGCGTCCAAGAGACCCAGTACTTC. Full variable domain (remainder filled in from reference TRBV9 and TRBJ2-5): DSGVTQTPKHLITATGQRVTLRCSPRSGDLSVYWYQQSLDQGLQFLIQYYNGEERAKGNILERFSAQQFPDLHSELNLSSLELGDSALYFCASSVAGGVQETQYFGPGTRLLVL.

V usage is TRBV7-8 and J usage is TRBJ2-4; 8 bases are a match to TRBD2. The CDR3 has 14 residues. Germline V gene data show CDR1 as SGHVS and CDR2 as FQNEAQ. Germline trimming cut 5 bases from V and 7 bases from J; bases unmatched to any gene: 7. Written as DNA, the CDR3 is TGTGCCAGCAGCCCGGCCGGGACTAGTAACATTCAGTACTTC. Amino acids: CASSPAGTSNIQYF.

The chain combines TRBV7-9 with TRBJ2-5; possible D gene TRBD2, 5 bases. The CDR3 has 16 residues. The V end lost 1 base, the J end lost 1 base, and 13 bases lay between the germline ends. The germline CDR1 and CDR2 sequences are SEHNR and FQNEAQ (reference sequence). CDR3 sequence: CASSLDGRGSQETQYF. CDR3 in DNA: TGTGCCAGCAGCTTAGACGGGCGTGGGAGCCAAGAGACCCAGTACTTC.

This chain joins TRBV6-2 or TRBV6-3 and TRBJ2-3; TRBD2 matches 11 bases. The trim removed 5 bases at V and 2 bases at J, leaving 15 bases unmatched. The V gene's germline CDR1 is MNHEY and CDR2 SVGEGT. The CDR3 totals 19 residues. CDR3 nucleotide sequence: TGTGCCAGCAGTCCCTGGACAGGGACTAGCGGTGACGACACAGATACGCAGTATTTT. Translating gives CASSPWTGTSGDDTDTQYF.

The rearrangement links TRBV19 to TRBJ2-3, with D perhaps matching TRBD2 (7 bases). The CDR3 runs to 12 residues. In germline, CDR1 is LNHDA, CDR2 SQIVND (reference sequence). Trimming stripped 10 bases from V and 2 bases from J, with 10 bases between. In DNA, the CDR3 is TGTGCCACCGCGGGGGCCACAGATACGCAGTATTTT. Translating it yields CATAGATDTQYF.

The genes are TRBV11-3 and TRBJ2-2, with D maybe TRBD2 (5 bases). V was shortened by 5 bases and J by 4 bases, with 14 bases between the two germline ends. CDR1 is SGHNT and CDR2 is YENEEA in the germline V gene. This CDR3 has 15 amino acids. The CDR3 nucleotides read TGTGCCAGCAGCAGGACTGTTTCGGGCACCGGGGAGCTGTTTTTT. The encoded protein is CASSRTVSGTGELFF.

V and J are TRBV3-1 (or the pseudogene TRBV3-2) and TRBJ2-1, with 7 bases aligning to TRBD2. The germline V gene encodes CDR1 LGHDT and CDR2 YNNKEL (reference sequence). The CDR3 has 18 residues. Unmatched junction bases numbered 10, after V lost 0 bases and J lost 2 bases. Written as DNA, the CDR3 is TGTGCCAGCAGCCAAGACGCTGGGGGGGGGACCCCCTACAATGAGCAGTTCTTC. This codes for CASSQDAGGGTPYNEQFF.

V and J are TRBV5-1 and TRBJ2-3; the D gene is possibly TRBD2 (7 bases). Trimming removed 5 bases at V and 4 bases at J, with 14 bases between. Germline V CDR1 and CDR2: SGHRS, YFSETQ. This CDR3 comprises 14 residues. This chain's CDR3 is CASRYGGGADTQYF. CDR3 DNA: TGCGCCAGCAGATACGGCGGGGGCGCAGATACGCAGTATTTT. Combining the CDR3 with reference TRBV5-1 and TRBJ2-3 gives the whole variable domain KAGVTQTPRYLIKTRGQQVTLSCSPISGHRSVSWYQQTPGQGLQFLFEYFSETQRNKGNFPGRFSGRQFSNSRSEMNVSTLELGDSALYLCASRYGGGADTQYFGPGTRLTVL.

The gene calls are TRBV7-3 and TRBJ2-7; maybe TRBD1 (6 bases). Between the trimmed V and J ends, which lost 5 bases and 6 bases, there was a span of 14 bases. CDR1 SGHTA and CDR2 FQGTGA come from the germline V gene. This CDR3 comprises 13 residues. The CDR3 nucleotides read TGTGCCAGCAGCCCAACAGGGAATAGCGAGCAGTACTTC. Translated: CASSPTGNSEQYF.

The rearrangement joins TRBV7-2 to TRBJ1-3; D is ambiguous. The V gene lost 0 bases and the J gene lost 4 bases, with 7 bases spanning the gap. The CDR3 totals 14 residues. Germline-derived CDR1 and CDR2 are SGHTA and FQGNSA. The CDR3 reads CASSLARQGNTIYF. The CDR3 coding sequence is TGTGCCAGCAGCTTAGCGCGGCAGGGAAACACCATATATTTT.

The CDR3, as DNA: TGTGCCAGCAGCGTAGCTACGCAGGGGGGCCAAGAGACCCAGTACTTC. Encoded protein: CASSVATQGGQETQYF. This chain joins TRBV9 and TRBJ2-5; TRBD1 is a possible D gene (7 bases). Germline CDR1 is SGDLS and CDR2 is YYNGEE. The V and J ends lost 0 bases and 1 base respectively, with 13 bases between them. The CDR3 extends over 16 amino acids.

The chain carries TRBV11-2 and TRBJ2-1; 11 nucleotides match TRBD2. The V gene end was trimmed by 5 bases and the J gene end by 9 bases; junction bases not matched to a gene: 9. The CDR3 is 15 residues long. CDR1 is SGHAT, CDR2 FQNNGV, per germline. This CDR3 reads CASSERTSGFGEQFF. For the CDR3, the DNA is TGTGCCAGCAGCGAACGGACTAGCGGGTTTGGTGAGCAGTTCTTC.

This rearrangement joins TRBV4-1 to TRBJ1-2, with a tentative D call TRBD1 (6 bases). The germline V and J ends were trimmed by 0 bases and 7 bases, with 15 bases remaining between them. This CDR3 comprises 15 residues. Per germline, CDR1 MGHRA and CDR2 YSYEKL. The CDR3: CASSQDYRDRLGYTF. The CDR3 coding sequence is TGCGCCAGCAGCCAAGATTACAGGGACCGCCTTGGCTACACCTTC.

The chain carries TRBV19 and TRBJ2-5, with D uncertain. The V and J ends lost 6 bases and 5 bases respectively, with 16 bases between them. From germline, CDR1 is LNHDA and CDR2 SQIVND (reference sequence). The CDR3 is 14 amino acids. For the CDR3, the DNA is TGTGCCAGTAGCCAAGGCGGCCCCTGGGAGACCCAGTACTTC. It codes for CASSQGGPWETQYF.

This chain uses TRBV19 with TRBJ1-1; 7 bases are shared with TRBD1. The V gene's germline CDR1 is LNHDA and CDR2 SQIVND (reference sequence). V was pared by 10 bases and J by 1 base, with 15 bases of the junction left unmatched. The CDR3 is 16 residues long. CDR3 nucleotides: TGTGCCACCCATCCGACAGGGTGGTACTCGAACACTGAAGCTTTCTTT. It translates to CATHPTGWYSNTEAFF.

This clone was seen a few times. This chain links TRBV24-1 with TRBJ2-5; perhaps TRBD2 as D (6 bases). This CDR3 contains 17 residues. Trimming removed 4 bases from V and 0 bases from J, with 17 bases in between. Germline CDR1 is KGHDR and CDR2 is SFDVKD. The CDR3 is CATSDPRDGGYQETQYF. In nucleotides, the CDR3 is TGTGCCACCAGTGACCCGCGGGACGGCGGGTACCAAGAGACCCAGTACTTC.

This chain links TRBV4-1 with TRBJ2-2; 12 nucleotides match TRBD2. CDR1 is MGHRA and CDR2 is YSYEKL in the germline V gene. V was clipped by 0 bases and J by 4 bases; unmatched bases: 3. CDR3 length: 17 amino acids. This CDR3 reads CASSQEEGLAGTGELFF. CDR3 in DNA: TGCGCCAGCAGCCAAGAAGAGGGACTAGCGGGCACCGGGGAGCTGTTTTTT.

V is TRBV19 and J is TRBJ2-7; 8 nucleotides line up with TRBD2. The germline V gene has CDR1 LNHDA and CDR2 SQIVND (reference sequence). CDR3 length: 15 amino acids. Trimming took 5 bases from V and 2 from J; bases not matched to a gene: 8. The CDR3 DNA follows: TGTGCCAGTAGTGCCGGAATTAGCGGGGCCTACGAGCAGTACTTC. It specifies CASSAGISGAYEQYF.

The chain recombines TRBV19 with TRBJ2-2, with TRBD1 matching over 7 bases. From germline, CDR1 is LNHDA and CDR2 SQIVND (reference sequence). This CDR3 comprises 13 residues. The junction had 13 bases not matched to a gene; V was cut back by 8 bases and J by 13 bases. CDR3 sequence reads: CASGMDRYSALFF. The DNA for the CDR3 is TGTGCCAGTGGGATGGACAGGTATAGCGCGCTGTTTTTT.

This clone was detected only once. CDR3 amino acids: CASGSTGGLNTEAFF. The CDR3 region has the DNA TGTGCTAGTGGCTCGACAGGGGGCTTGAACACTGAAGCTTTCTTT. V gene TRBV12-5 combines with J gene TRBJ1-1, with 10 bases matching TRBD1. This CDR3 has 15 residues. With 6 bases clipped from V and 0 bases from J, the junction kept 4 bases outside the gene matches. In germline, CDR1 is LGHNT, CDR2 FRNRAP.